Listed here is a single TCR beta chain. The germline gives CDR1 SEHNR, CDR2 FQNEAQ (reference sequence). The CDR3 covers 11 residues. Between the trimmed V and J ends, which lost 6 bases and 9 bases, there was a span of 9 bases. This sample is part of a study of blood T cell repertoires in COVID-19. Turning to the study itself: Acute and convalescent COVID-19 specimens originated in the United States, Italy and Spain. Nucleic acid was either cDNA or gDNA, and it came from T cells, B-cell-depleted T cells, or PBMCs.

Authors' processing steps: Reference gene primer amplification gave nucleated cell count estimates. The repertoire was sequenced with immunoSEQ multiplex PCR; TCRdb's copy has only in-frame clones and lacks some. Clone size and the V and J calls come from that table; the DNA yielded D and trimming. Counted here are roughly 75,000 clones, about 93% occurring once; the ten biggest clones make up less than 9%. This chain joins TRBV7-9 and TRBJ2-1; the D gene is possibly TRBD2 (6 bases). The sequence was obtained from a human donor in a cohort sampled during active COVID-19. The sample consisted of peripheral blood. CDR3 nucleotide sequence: TGTGCCAGCAGTTCCGGGAGTGAGCAGTTCTTC. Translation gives CASSSGSEQFF.